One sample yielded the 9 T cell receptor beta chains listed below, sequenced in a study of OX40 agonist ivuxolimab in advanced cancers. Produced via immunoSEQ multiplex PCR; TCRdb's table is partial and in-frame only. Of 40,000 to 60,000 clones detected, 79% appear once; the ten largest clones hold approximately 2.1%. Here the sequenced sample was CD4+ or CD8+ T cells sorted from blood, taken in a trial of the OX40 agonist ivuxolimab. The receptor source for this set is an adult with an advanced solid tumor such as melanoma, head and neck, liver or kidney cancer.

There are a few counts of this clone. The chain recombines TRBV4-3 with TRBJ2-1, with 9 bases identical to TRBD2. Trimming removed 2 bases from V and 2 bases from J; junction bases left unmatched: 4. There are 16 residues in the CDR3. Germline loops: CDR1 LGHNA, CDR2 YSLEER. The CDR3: CASSQRLAGTYNEQFF. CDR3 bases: TGCGCCAGCAGCCAAAGGCTAGCGGGGACCTACAATGAGCAGTTCTTC.

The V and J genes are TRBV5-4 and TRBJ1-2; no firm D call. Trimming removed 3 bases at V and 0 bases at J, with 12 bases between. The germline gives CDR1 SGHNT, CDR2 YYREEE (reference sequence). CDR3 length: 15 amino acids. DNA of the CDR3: TGTGCCAGCAGCTCCTCACCAGCACCTAACTATGGCTACACCTTC. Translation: CASSSSPAPNYGYTF.

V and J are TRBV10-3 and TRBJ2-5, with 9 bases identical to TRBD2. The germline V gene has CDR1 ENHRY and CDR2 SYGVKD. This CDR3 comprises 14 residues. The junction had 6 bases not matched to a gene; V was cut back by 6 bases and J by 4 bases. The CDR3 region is CAISPGLAAETQYF. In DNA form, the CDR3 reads TGTGCCATCAGCCCGGGACTAGCCGCAGAGACCCAGTACTTC.

CDR3 amino acids: CASTRQGASEGYTF. For the CDR3, the DNA is TGTGCCAGCACCCGACAGGGGGCGAGTGAAGGCTACACCTTC. V is TRBV28 and J is TRBJ1-2; 10 bases agree with TRBD1. The J segment lost 8 bases and the V segment lost 7 bases, leaving 10 bases of the junction unmatched. There are 14 residues in the CDR3. CDR1 and CDR2 (germline): MDHEN, SYDVKM.

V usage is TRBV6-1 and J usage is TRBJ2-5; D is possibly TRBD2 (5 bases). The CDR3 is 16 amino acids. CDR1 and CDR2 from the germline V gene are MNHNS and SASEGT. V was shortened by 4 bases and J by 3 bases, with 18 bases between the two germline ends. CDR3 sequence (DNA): TGTGCCAGCAGTGTAGGAGGAGTCCCCCCAAAAGAGACCCAGTACTTC. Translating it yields CASSVGGVPPKETQYF.

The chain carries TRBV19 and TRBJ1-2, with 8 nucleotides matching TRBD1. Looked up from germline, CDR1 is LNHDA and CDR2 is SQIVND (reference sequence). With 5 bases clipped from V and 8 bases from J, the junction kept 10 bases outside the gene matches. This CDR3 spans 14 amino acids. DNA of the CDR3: TGTGCCAGTAGTCCCCAGGACAGGGCTTGGGGCTACACCTTC. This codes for CASSPQDRAWGYTF. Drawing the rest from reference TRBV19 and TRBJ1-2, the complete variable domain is DGGITQSPKYLFRKEGQNVTLSCEQNLNHDAMYWYRQDPGQGLRLIYYSQIVNDFQKGDIAEGYSVSREKKESFPLTVTSAQKNPTAFYLCASSPQDRAWGYTFGSGTRLTVV.

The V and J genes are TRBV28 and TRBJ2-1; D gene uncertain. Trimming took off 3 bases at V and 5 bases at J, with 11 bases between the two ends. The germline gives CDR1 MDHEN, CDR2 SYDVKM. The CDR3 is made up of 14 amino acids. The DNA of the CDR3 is TGTGCCAGCAGTTTTCGGTCCACCGACAATGAGCAGTTCTTC. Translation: CASSFRSTDNEQFF.

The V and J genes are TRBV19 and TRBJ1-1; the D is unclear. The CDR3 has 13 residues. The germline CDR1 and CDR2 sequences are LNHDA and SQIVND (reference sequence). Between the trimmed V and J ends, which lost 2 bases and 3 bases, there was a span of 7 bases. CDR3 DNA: TGTGCCAGTAGTATAAAGTCTCACACTGAAGCTTTCTTT. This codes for CASSIKSHTEAFF.

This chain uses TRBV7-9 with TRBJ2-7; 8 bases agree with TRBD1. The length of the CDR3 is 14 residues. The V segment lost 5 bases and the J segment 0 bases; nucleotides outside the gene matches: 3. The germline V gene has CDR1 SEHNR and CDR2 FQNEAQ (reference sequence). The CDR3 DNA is TGTGCCAGCAGCCGGGACAGGTCCTCCTACGAGCAGTACTTC. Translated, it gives CASSRDRSSYEQYF.